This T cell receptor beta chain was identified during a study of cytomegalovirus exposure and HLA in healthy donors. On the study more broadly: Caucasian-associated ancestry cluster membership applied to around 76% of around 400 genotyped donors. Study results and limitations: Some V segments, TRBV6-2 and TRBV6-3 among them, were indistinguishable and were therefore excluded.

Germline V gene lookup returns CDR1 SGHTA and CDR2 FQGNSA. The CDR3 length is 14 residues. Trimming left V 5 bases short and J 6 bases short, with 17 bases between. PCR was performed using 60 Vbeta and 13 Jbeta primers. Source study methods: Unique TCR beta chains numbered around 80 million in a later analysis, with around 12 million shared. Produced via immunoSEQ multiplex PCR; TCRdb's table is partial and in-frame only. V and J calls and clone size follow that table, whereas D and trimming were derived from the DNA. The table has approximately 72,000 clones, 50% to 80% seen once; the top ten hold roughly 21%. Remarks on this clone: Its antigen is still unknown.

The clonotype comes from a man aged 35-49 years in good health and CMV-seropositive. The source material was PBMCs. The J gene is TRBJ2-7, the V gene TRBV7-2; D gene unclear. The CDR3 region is CASSPNGPAGEQYF. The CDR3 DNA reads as TGTGCCAGCAGCCCAAACGGTCCCGCTGGCGAGCAGTACTTC.